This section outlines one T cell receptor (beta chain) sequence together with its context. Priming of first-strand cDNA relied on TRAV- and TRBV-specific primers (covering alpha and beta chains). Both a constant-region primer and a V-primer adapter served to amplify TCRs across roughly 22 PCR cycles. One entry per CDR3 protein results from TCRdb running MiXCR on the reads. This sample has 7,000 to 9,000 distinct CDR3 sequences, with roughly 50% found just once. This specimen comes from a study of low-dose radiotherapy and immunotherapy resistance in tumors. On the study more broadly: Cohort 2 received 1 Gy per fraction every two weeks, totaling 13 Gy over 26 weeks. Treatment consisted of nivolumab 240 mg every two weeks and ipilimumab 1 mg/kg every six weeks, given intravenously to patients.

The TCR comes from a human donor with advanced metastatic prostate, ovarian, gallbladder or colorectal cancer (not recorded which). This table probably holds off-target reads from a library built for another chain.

The CDR3 region has the DNA TGTGCCAGCAGTTTGGCGGGGGGGCCCGATACGCAGTATTTT. It is translated as CASSLAGGPDTQYF. V is TRBV12-3 or TRBV12-4 and J is TRBJ2-3; 9 bases match TRBD2. The V gene end was trimmed by 3 bases and the J gene end by 6 bases; junction bases not matched to a gene: 4. The CDR3 is 14 amino acids.